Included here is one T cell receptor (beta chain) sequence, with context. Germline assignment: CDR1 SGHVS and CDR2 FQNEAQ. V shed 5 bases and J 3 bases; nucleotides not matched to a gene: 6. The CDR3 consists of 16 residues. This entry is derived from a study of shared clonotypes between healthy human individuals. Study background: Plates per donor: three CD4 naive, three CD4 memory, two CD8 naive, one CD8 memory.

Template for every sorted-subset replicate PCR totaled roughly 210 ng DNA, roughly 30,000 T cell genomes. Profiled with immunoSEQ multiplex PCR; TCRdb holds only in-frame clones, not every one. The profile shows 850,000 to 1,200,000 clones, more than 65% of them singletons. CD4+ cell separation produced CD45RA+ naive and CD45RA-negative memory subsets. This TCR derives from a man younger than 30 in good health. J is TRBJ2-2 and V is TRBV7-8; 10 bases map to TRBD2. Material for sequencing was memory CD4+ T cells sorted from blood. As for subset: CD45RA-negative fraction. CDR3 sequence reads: CASSPRTSGDTGELFF. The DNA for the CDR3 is TGTGCCAGCAGCCCCCGGACTAGCGGTGACACCGGGGAGCTGTTTTTT.